This entry lists 14 T cell receptor beta chains sequenced from one sample in a study of monozygotic twins with cystic fibrosis. Sequencing was performed with immunoSEQ multiplex PCR; in TCRdb, only in-frame clones are kept and a portion is missing. The repertoire consists of approximately 25,000 clones, with approximately 90% occurring once and the leading ten covering roughly 0.29%. The sequencing sample was made of blood. The origin of the receptors is a girl aged 2 to 9 with cystic fibrosis.

V is TRBV7-2 and J is TRBJ1-2; TRBD1 is a possible D gene (5 bases). This CDR3 is 13 amino acids long. The V gene's germline CDR1 is SGHTA and CDR2 FQGNSA. V shed 1 base and J shed 7 bases, with 10 bases lying between them. As DNA, the CDR3 is TGTGCCAGCAGCTTAGGGCAGGGCGGTGGCTACACCTTC. Amino acid sequence: CASSLGQGGGYTF.

The chain employs TRBV7-9 and TRBJ1-5; 10 bases align to TRBD1. V trimming: 6 bases; J trimming: 6 bases; junction bases outside the gene matches: 5. Germline V CDR1 and CDR2: SEHNR, FQNEAQ (reference sequence). This CDR3 spans 14 amino acids. The CDR3 is CASSPGTGVQPQHF. In nucleotides, the CDR3 is TGTGCCAGCAGTCCTGGGACAGGGGTTCAGCCCCAGCATTTT.

J is TRBJ2-7 and V is TRBV5-1; D gene unclear. Trimming left V 7 bases short and J 2 bases short, with 16 bases between. Germline V CDR1 and CDR2: SGHRS, YFSETQ. The CDR3 sequence is 14 residues long. The DNA for the CDR3 is TGCGCCAGCTCCTCAGGCCCATGGACCTACGAGCAGTACTTC. This gives the protein CASSSGPWTYEQYF. Full variable domain (rest looked up from reference TRBV5-1 and TRBJ2-7): KAGVTQTPRYLIKTRGQQVTLSCSPISGHRSVSWYQQTPGQGLQFLFEYFSETQRNKGNFPGRFSGRQFSNSRSEMNVSTLELGDSALYLCASSSGPWTYEQYFGPGTRLTVT.

The CDR3 DNA is TGTGCCAGCACCTCCGGGACAATCAGTAGCTACACCTTC. This gives the protein CASTSGTISSYTF. The chain has TRBV6-5 and TRBJ1-2; D is possibly TRBD1 (6 bases). Germline V gene sequence: CDR1 MNHEY, CDR2 SVGAGI. V was pared by 7 bases and J by 9 bases, with 18 bases between. CDR3 length: 13 residues.

V usage is TRBV6-6 and J usage is TRBJ2-3, with D perhaps matching TRBD2 (7 bases). V gave up 2 bases and J gave up 6 bases, with 18 bases separating them. This CDR3 has 16 amino acids. Per the germline V gene, CDR1 is MNHNY and CDR2 is SVGAGI (reference sequence). CDR3 amino acids: CASSYPGGLTLDTQYF. DNA for the CDR3: TGTGCCAGCAGTTACCCGGGGGGCCTCACGTTGGATACGCAGTATTTT.

V and J are TRBV7-2 and TRBJ1-5; TRBD1 matches at 11 bases. The CDR3 is 16 amino acids. Losses at the gene ends were 3 bases for V and 6 bases for J; bases not matched to a gene: 7. The germline V gene has CDR1 SGHTA and CDR2 FQGNSA. The DNA of the CDR3 is TGTGCCAGCAGCTTTTTTGGACAGGGGGCGGGTCAGCCCCAGCATTTT. Protein: CASSFFGQGAGQPQHF.

The chain is built from TRBV9 and TRBJ1-2; TRBD1 aligns across 8 bases. Per the germline V gene, CDR1 is SGDLS and CDR2 is YYNGEE. CDR3 length: 15 amino acids. V was pared by 4 bases and J by 6 bases, with 11 bases of the junction left unmatched. This CDR3 is CASSQYWTGYNGYTF. CDR3 DNA: TGTGCCAGCAGCCAATACTGGACAGGGTATAATGGCTACACCTTC.

The chain links TRBV27 to TRBJ1-2, with D possibly TRBD1 on 6 matching bases. Germline V gives CDR1 MNHEY, CDR2 SMNVEV (reference sequence). Trimming took 5 bases from V and 3 from J, leaving 13 bases between them. The length of the CDR3 is 14 residues. The CDR3 protein is CASSPQTGYYGYTF. The DNA of the CDR3 is TGTGCCAGCAGTCCGCAAACAGGGTACTATGGCTACACCTTC.

This chain connects TRBV9 to TRBJ2-5, with 7 bases fitting TRBD1. J was trimmed by 1 base and V by 1 base; bases with no gene match: 4. CDR3 length: 15 residues. Germline V gene lookup returns CDR1 SGDLS and CDR2 YYNGEE. CDR3 DNA: TGTGCCAGCAGCGTAACGGGACAGTTCCAAGAGACCCAGTACTTC. This translates into CASSVTGQFQETQYF.

The V and J genes are TRBV5-6 and TRBJ1-1; D not resolved. V was shortened by 0 bases and J by 4 bases, with 13 bases between the two germline ends. From germline, CDR1 is SGHDT and CDR2 YYEEEE. The CDR3 loop spans 15 amino acids. The CDR3 nucleotides read TGTGCCAGCAGCTTGGACCTCGGTCGGAGCACTGAAGCTTTCTTT. This encodes CASSLDLGRSTEAFF.

The rearrangement links TRBV19 to TRBJ1-1; D not resolved. The CDR3 spans 13 residues. V was pared by 3 bases and J by 4 bases, with 9 bases between. Germline-derived CDR1 and CDR2 are LNHDA and SQIVND (reference sequence). The CDR3 nucleotides are TGTGCCAGTAGTATGAGTGTAGGCACTGAAGCTTTCTTT. It encodes CASSMSVGTEAFF.

This chain uses TRBV27 with TRBJ1-2; 10 nucleotides match TRBD1. The CDR3 consists of 14 residues. V lost 5 bases and J lost 7; bases outside the gene matches: 7. Germline-derived CDR1 and CDR2 are MNHEY and SMNVEV (reference sequence). CDR3 amino acids: CASSPGQGFLGYTF. The CDR3 DNA reads TGTGCCAGCAGTCCGGGACAGGGGTTTCTTGGCTACACCTTC.

The genes are TRBV18 and TRBJ2-3; no clear D gene. Germline CDR1 is KGHSH and CDR2 is LQKENI. The CDR3 is 15 amino acids. Between the trimmed V and J ends, which lost 5 bases and 2 bases, there was a span of 14 bases. The CDR3 reads CASSIMDPSTDTQYF. The CDR3 region has the DNA TGTGCCAGCTCAATAATGGACCCTTCCACAGATACGCAGTATTTT.

Only one count was recorded for this clone. The V gene is TRBV10-3, the J gene TRBJ2-2; D uncertain. This CDR3 comprises 14 residues. Trimming shortened V by 3 bases and J by 5 bases, and 10 bases separated the two germline ends. The germline gives CDR1 ENHRY, CDR2 SYGVKD. The CDR3 region is CAISDRSITGELFF. The CDR3 DNA sequence: TGTGCCATCAGTGATAGATCCATAACCGGGGAGCTGTTTTTT.